Below, 27 T cell receptor beta chains from the same sample are listed, as sequenced in a study of technical replicates of blood from a few donors. Only in-frame clones appear in the TCRdb table, and some are missing; sequencing was by immunoSEQ multiplex PCR. The sample holds 65,000 to 90,000 clones, 98% seen once. Input material: T cells isolated from PBMCs. These receptors all come from a human donor in good health.

V is TRBV19 and J is TRBJ1-4; perhaps TRBD1 as D (5 bases). The V gene's germline CDR1 is LNHDA and CDR2 SQIVND (reference sequence). The V end was cut by 5 bases, the J end by 4 bases, with 14 bases between. The CDR3 has 15 amino acids. The CDR3 region is CASSFRGEYNEKLFF. CDR3 in DNA: TGTGCCAGTAGTTTCCGGGGGGAATATAATGAAAAACTGTTTTTT.

This chain connects TRBV5-1 to TRBJ2-3; TRBD2 aligns across 9 bases. V lost 0 bases to trimming and J lost 3 bases; unmatched junction nucleotides: 2. Germline lookup yields CDR1 SGHRS and CDR2 YFSETQ. This CDR3 region has 15 residues. In nucleotides, the CDR3 is TGCGCCAGCAGCTTGGTAGCGGGAGTTACAGATACGCAGTATTTT. This translates into CASSLVAGVTDTQYF. The full variable domain, in which reference TRBV5-1 and TRBJ2-3 provide the parts outside the CDR3, is KAGVTQTPRYLIKTRGQQVTLSCSPISGHRSVSWYQQTPGQGLQFLFEYFSETQRNKGNFPGRFSGRQFSNSRSEMNVSTLELGDSALYLCASSLVAGVTDTQYFGPGTRLTVL.

This chain uses TRBV7-7 with TRBJ2-5; no firm D call. The CDR3 covers 14 residues. V was shortened by 3 bases and J by 2 bases, with 10 bases between the two germline ends. Germline CDR1 SSHAT, CDR2 FNYEAQ (reference sequence). DNA for the CDR3: TGTGCCAGCAGCTTCAACCTAATACAAGAGACCCAGTACTTC. Translating gives CASSFNLIQETQYF.

V and J are TRBV5-1 and TRBJ2-1, with 8 bases aligning to TRBD2. The CDR3 length is 16 residues. The germline V gene has CDR1 SGHRS and CDR2 YFSETQ. V shed 1 base and J 2 bases; nucleotides not matched to a gene: 5. The CDR3, as DNA: TGCGCCAGCAGCTTGCAGACTAGCGTTGCCTACAATGAGCAGTTCTTC. Translated: CASSLQTSVAYNEQFF.

The chain combines TRBV4-3 with TRBJ2-7, with D possibly being TRBD2 (6 bases). CDR1 and CDR2 (germline): LGHNA, YSLEER. Trimming removed 0 bases at V and 2 bases at J, with 20 bases between. The CDR3 runs 18 residues. The CDR3 is CASSQDRVPGTLPYEQYF. In DNA, the CDR3 is TGCGCCAGCAGCCAAGATAGAGTCCCCGGGACTCTCCCCTACGAGCAGTACTTC.

The chain combines TRBV7-8 with TRBJ2-7, with a possible D match to TRBD2 (5 bases). The CDR3 contains 13 residues. CDR1 and CDR2 (germline): SGHVS, FQNEAQ. With 4 bases removed from V and 4 bases from J, the gap between germline ends came to 11 bases. Here the CDR3 DNA reads TGTGCCAGCAGCTCACTAGACAATTACGAGCAGTACTTC. Its translation is CASSSLDNYEQYF.

The chain links TRBV27 to TRBJ1-5, with a tentative D call TRBD1 (5 bases). The germline V gene encodes CDR1 MNHEY and CDR2 SMNVEV (reference sequence). The CDR3 runs 14 residues. V was cut by 2 bases and J by 0 bases, with 5 bases left in between. The CDR3 is CASSLQGSNQPQHF. The DNA of the CDR3 is TGTGCCAGCAGTTTACAGGGTAGCAATCAGCCCCAGCATTTT.

A note on this clone: Relative to the germline gene, one junction end is altered; a read error may explain this. This chain uses TRBV7-7 with TRBJ2-3, with a weak D call TRBD1 (5 bases). Germline CDR1 reads SSHAT; CDR2 reads FNYEAQ (reference sequence). This CDR3 has 13 amino acids. CDR3 in DNA: TGTGCTAGCAGCGACAGATTCACAGATACGCAGTATTTT. Translating it yields CASSDRFTDTQYF.

Here the CDR3 reads CASSLDGRNTEAFF. CDR3 bases: TGTGCCAGCAGTTTAGATGGGCGAAACACTGAAGCTTTCTTT. V and J are TRBV6-5 and TRBJ1-1; D is undetermined. The CDR3 is 14 amino acids. Germline CDR1 and CDR2: MNHEY and SVGAGI. Trimming removed 4 bases from V and 2 bases from J, with 11 bases in between.

The chain is built from TRBV27 and TRBJ2-7; 10 nucleotides match TRBD2. CDR1 MNHEY and CDR2 SMNVEV come from the germline V gene (reference sequence). CDR3 length: 15 amino acids. The J segment lost 0 bases and the V segment lost 5 bases, leaving 4 bases of the junction unmatched. The CDR3 DNA reads TGTGCCAGCAGTCGCGCTAGCGGGAGCTCCTACGAGCAGTACTTC. Encoded protein: CASSRASGSSYEQYF.

The V call is TRBV18, the J call TRBJ2-6; a possible D gene is TRBD2 (6 bases). The CDR3 is 16 residues long. Germline loops: CDR1 KGHSH, CDR2 LQKENI. V lost 0 bases, J lost 4 bases, and 10 bases lay in between. The CDR3 nucleotides read TGTGCCAGCTCACCACCGGGCGGGACGGGGGCCAACGTCCTGACTTTC. Translation gives CASSPPGGTGANVLTF.

In its sample, this clone was seen once. The chain carries TRBV6-5 and TRBJ2-5; D is undetermined. The CDR3 has 12 residues. Germline V gives CDR1 MNHEY, CDR2 SVGAGI. Trimming removed 6 bases at V and 3 bases at J, with 8 bases between. The chain's CDR3 is CASSRREETQYF. As DNA, the CDR3 is TGTGCCAGCAGCCGCCGGGAAGAGACCCAGTACTTC.

The rearrangement links TRBV28 to TRBJ1-2; 9 nucleotides align to TRBD1. The CDR3 runs 20 residues. The V gene's germline CDR1 is MDHEN and CDR2 SYDVKM. V lost 3 bases, J lost 3 bases, and 20 bases stayed unmatched. The CDR3 sequence is CASSLFLTMRTGALDYGYTF. The CDR3 DNA follows: TGTGCCAGCAGTTTGTTCCTTACTATGAGGACAGGGGCATTAGACTATGGCTACACCTTC.

Points on this clone: Because the CDR3's place on the DNA is in doubt, the DNA is left out and the CDR3 is given as listed by TCRdb. The J gene is TRBJ1-1, the V gene TRBV6-5. Germline lookup yields CDR1 MNHEY and CDR2 SVGAGI. The CDR3 totals 14 residues, both ends included. CDR3: CASSTSGGNTEAFF.

J is TRBJ1-1 and V is TRBV7-9; no clear D gene. CDR3 length: 14 amino acids. Germline V gene sequence: CDR1 SEHNR, CDR2 FQNEAQ (reference sequence). V gave up 8 bases and J gave up 5 bases, with 18 bases separating them. The CDR3 nucleotides read TGTGCCAGCCAAAACCTTGGACCGGGGACTGAAGCTTTCTTT. It yields the protein CASQNLGPGTEAFF.

This chain connects TRBV4-3 to TRBJ1-4, with D possibly being TRBD1 (5 bases). The CDR3 has 17 amino acids. The germline CDR1 and CDR2 sequences are LGHNA and YSLEER. Trimming removed 0 bases at V and 5 bases at J, with 16 bases between. CDR3 nucleotide sequence: TGCGCCAGCAGCCAAGATGGCGCAGGGCGGCCGAATGAAAAACTGTTTTTT. This translates into CASSQDGAGRPNEKLFF.

The V gene is TRBV9, the J gene TRBJ2-3; weak D call: TRBD2 (6 bases). Trimming pared 3 bases from V and 5 bases from J, leaving 13 bases between. Germline lookup yields CDR1 SGDLS and CDR2 YYNGEE. The CDR3 consists of 14 residues. CDR3 in amino acids: CASSGWGDEDTQYF. CDR3 bases: TGTGCCAGCAGCGGATGGGGGGACGAAGATACGCAGTATTTT.

DNA for the CDR3: TGTGCCAGCAGCGCCCAGACGGGGGTCCCTAACTACGAGCAGTACTTC. Encoded protein: CASSAQTGVPNYEQYF. V and J are TRBV9 and TRBJ2-7; possibly TRBD2 for D (6 bases). V dropped 3 bases and J dropped 3 bases, with 19 bases sitting between them. The germline CDR1 and CDR2 sequences are SGDLS and YYNGEE. The CDR3 totals 16 residues.

The V call is TRBV6-1, the J call TRBJ2-7; D possibly corresponds to TRBD1 (6 bases). The CDR3 length is 11 residues. With 6 bases removed from V and 9 bases from J, the gap between germline ends came to 12 bases. CDR1 and CDR2 from the germline V gene are MNHNS and SASEGT. The CDR3 protein is CASSPRGLQYF. The CDR3 DNA follows: TGTGCCAGCAGCCCGAGGGGGTTGCAGTACTTC.

V and J are TRBV5-6 and TRBJ1-5, with D uncertain. The germline V gene has CDR1 SGHDT and CDR2 YYEEEE. V gave up 3 bases and J gave up 0 bases, with 7 bases separating them. There are 14 residues in the CDR3. The CDR3 spells CASSSLDSNQPQHF. Here the CDR3 DNA reads TGTGCCAGCAGCTCTTTAGATAGCAATCAGCCCCAGCATTTT.

The genes are TRBV19 and TRBJ1-5; D ambiguous. Germline CDR1 reads LNHDA; CDR2 reads SQIVND (reference sequence). The CDR3 sequence is 14 residues long. V gave up 5 bases and J gave up 7 bases, with 15 bases separating them. The CDR3, as DNA: TGTGCCAGTAGTCGATCGTCGGGAAACCAGCCCCAGCATTTT. This translates into CASSRSSGNQPQHF. Complete variable domain (other parts from reference TRBV19 and TRBJ1-5): DGGITQSPKYLFRKEGQNVTLSCEQNLNHDAMYWYRQDPGQGLRLIYYSQIVNDFQKGDIAEGYSVSREKKESFPLTVTSAQKNPTAFYLCASSRSSGNQPQHFGDGTRLSIL.

The chain employs TRBV6-1 and TRBJ1-5; D possibly corresponds to TRBD1 (5 bases). Germline V lookup: CDR1 MNHNS, CDR2 SASEGT. The CDR3 spans 13 residues. Between the trimmed V and J ends, which lost 3 bases and 7 bases, there was a span of 10 bases. CDR3 sequence (DNA): TGTGCCAGCAGTGAGCAGGGTTGGCAGCCCCAGCATTTT. Translating gives CASSEQGWQPQHF.

The chain is built from TRBV2 and TRBJ2-5; no reliable D call. The CDR3 is made up of 13 amino acids. Germline V lookup: CDR1 SNHLY, CDR2 FYNNEI. Between the trimmed V and J ends, which lost 7 bases and 0 bases, there was a span of 9 bases. The CDR3 DNA reads TGTGCCAGCAACATTTACAACCAAGAGACCCAGTACTTC. It yields the protein CASNIYNQETQYF.

J is TRBJ2-1 and V is TRBV13; D might be TRBD1 (5 bases). Trimming removed 3 bases from V and 7 bases from J, with 10 bases in between. Germline CDR1 PRHDT, CDR2 FYEKMQ (reference sequence). The CDR3 is made up of 13 amino acids. CDR3 nucleotide sequence: TGTGCCAGCAGCTTGGGGCGTGAAAATGAGCAGTTCTTC. It yields the protein CASSLGRENEQFF.

The chain has TRBV27 and TRBJ1-2; 7 bases match TRBD1. CDR1 is MNHEY and CDR2 is SMNVEV in the germline V gene (reference sequence). Unmatched junction bases numbered 7, after V lost 4 bases and J lost 8 bases. The CDR3 contains 13 residues. The CDR3 spells CASSWDSDRGYTF. The CDR3 DNA reads as TGTGCCAGCAGTTGGGACAGCGACCGAGGCTACACCTTC.

The chain recombines TRBV19 with TRBJ1-2, with 7 bases lining up with TRBD1. The V segment lost 3 bases and the J segment 2 bases; nucleotides outside the gene matches: 12. CDR1 and CDR2 (germline): LNHDA, SQIVND (reference sequence). The CDR3 is 17 residues long. CDR3 nucleotide sequence: TGTGCCAGTAGTATTTCGGCAGGGGGATTAGGAAACTATGGCTACACCTTC. The encoded protein is CASSISAGGLGNYGYTF.

The chain joins TRBV21-1 to TRBJ2-2; no check of the table's D call, TRBD2, against the DNA was made. TRBV21-1 counts as a pseudogene. The CDR3 consists of 16 residues. DNA of the CDR3: TGTGCCAGCAGCAAGGGACTAGCGGGAGGGCCCGGGGAGCTGTTTTTT. Translated, it gives CASSKGLAGGPGELFF.